This T cell receptor beta chain was obtained from a study of glioma-infiltrating T cells. The iRepertoire nested amplicon-rescue multiplex PCR amplified TCR alpha and beta CDR3s from RNA. TCRdb called the multiplex PCR reads again in MiXCR, with one record for every CDR3 protein. The sample lists 20,000 to 25,000 distinct CDR3 sequences; 20% to 25% were seen once. The table lists this clonotype with many counts. Its specificity is unknown. V shed 5 bases and J 0 bases; nucleotides not matched to a gene: 2. CDR3 length equals 14 residues. The germline gives CDR1 MNHNS, CDR2 SASEGT. Whole-study results and caveats: Gliomas, especially low-grade, showed above-expected tissue-blood divergence; non-neoplastic patients showed below. Tissue and blood shared very few CDR3 sequences.

The rearrangement joins TRBV6-1 to TRBJ2-3, with 7 bases that match TRBD2. This sequence was found in a human donor with low-grade glioma or glioblastoma, undergoing nonglioma brain surgery, or in good health (not recorded which). Input material: glioma tissue, nonneoplastic brain tissue, or PBMCs (not recorded which). DNA for the CDR3: TGTGCCAGCAGTCGGGGGGTCAGCACAGATACGCAGTATTTT. The encoded protein is CASSRGVSTDTQYF.